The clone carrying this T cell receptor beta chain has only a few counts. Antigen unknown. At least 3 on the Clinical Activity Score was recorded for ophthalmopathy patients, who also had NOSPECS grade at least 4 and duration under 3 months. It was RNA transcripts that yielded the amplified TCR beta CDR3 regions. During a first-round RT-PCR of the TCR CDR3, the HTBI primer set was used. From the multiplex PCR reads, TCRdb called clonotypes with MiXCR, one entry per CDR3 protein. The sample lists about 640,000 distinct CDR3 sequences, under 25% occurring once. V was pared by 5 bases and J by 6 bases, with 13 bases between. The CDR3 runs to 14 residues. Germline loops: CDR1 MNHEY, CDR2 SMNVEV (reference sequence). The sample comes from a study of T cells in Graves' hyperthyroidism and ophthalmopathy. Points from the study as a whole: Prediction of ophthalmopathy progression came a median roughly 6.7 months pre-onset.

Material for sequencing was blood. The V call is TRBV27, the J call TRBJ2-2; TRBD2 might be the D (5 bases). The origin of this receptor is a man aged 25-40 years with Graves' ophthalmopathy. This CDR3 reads CASSTTRTPGELFF. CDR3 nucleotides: TGTGCCAGCAGTACCACTCGGACTCCCGGGGAGCTGTTTTTT.